The rows below give T cell receptor beta chains drawn from one sample of a study of tumor-infiltrating lymphocytes in oesophageal squamous cell carcinoma. TCRdb independently ran MiXCR on the PCR reads; one entry per CDR3 protein. This table holds approximately 12,000 distinct CDR3 sequences, around 58% found once. Sequenced sample: esophageal tumor tissue. The receptors here all came from a male donor with esophageal squamous cell carcinoma. The CDR3 runs from the conserved cysteine through the conserved F or W. A D gene is named only where the DNA matches it firmly. Size values are once, few and many counts, or a class for expanded clones, and some rows have none.

TRBJ2-2 few TRBV7-9 TRBD2 TGTGCCAGCAGACCTACTAGCGGGGGGGCGAACACCGGGGAGCTGTTTTTT CASRPTSGGANTGELFF
TRBJ2-6 large TRBV7-3 - TGTGCCAGCAGCTTAAGTGTCAGGGGGGGCTCTGGGGCCAACGTCCTGACTTTC CASSLSVRGGSGANVLTF
TRBJ2-7 medium-sized TRBV7-6 - TGTGCCAGCAGCTTGGGTCAGGGGACCTACGAGCAGTACTTC CASSLGQGTYEQYF
TRBJ2-7 - TRBV7-9 - TGTGCCAGTACGTCTGAGACAGGTGCTAACTACGAGCAGTACTTC CASTSETGANYEQYF
TRBJ2-1 - TRBV7-9 - TGTGCCAGCAGCTTAGTAGCGACCGCCTACAATGAGCAGTTCTTC CASSLVATAYNEQFF
TRBJ2-1 - TRBV7-9 TRBD2 TGTGCCAGCAGCGGGCTAGCGGGACGGGATGAGCAGTTCTTC CASSGLAGRDEQFF
TRBJ2-1 many TRBV27 TRBD1 TGTGCCAGCAGAGGGGGCGTGGAGCAGTTCTTC CASRGGVEQFF
TRBJ2-3 - TRBV7-3 - TGTGCCAGCAGCTTAAGTGGCCCGGGGGCAGATACGCAGTATTTT CASSLSGPGADTQYF
TRBJ2-5 - TRBV7-9 - TGTGCCAGCAGCCTAGGAGGGGGAGGAGAGACCCAGTACTTC CASSLGGGGETQYF
TRBJ2-3 - TRBV7-6 TRBD2 TGTGCCAGCAGCTTCGGACTAGCTCCCACAGATACGCAGTATTTT CASSFGLAPTDTQYF
TRBJ2-1 many TRBV5-1 - TGCGCCAGCAGCTTGGTTCCGGTTGAGCAGTTCTTC CASSLVPVEQFF
TRBJ1-2 - TRBV19 - TGTGCCAGTAGTGTCTCCAGGGTTTTCGGGCCTGGCTACACCTTC CASSVSRVFGPGYTF
TRBJ2-7 - TRBV28 TRBD1 TGTGCCAGCAGACGGACAGGGGTGGGCGAGCAGTACTTC CASRRTGVGEQYF
TRBJ1-2 - TRBV6-8 - TGTGCCAGCAGCCTCGTTGGGGGCTCTAACTATGGCTACACCTTC CASSLVGGSNYGYTF
TRBJ2-1 - TRBV12-3/TRBV12-4 TRBD1 TGTGCCAGCACCTCTCCCAAGCCCGGGACAGGATACAATGAGCAGTTCTTC CASTSPKPGTGYNEQFF
TRBJ2-5 - TRBV7-3 TRBD2 TGTGCCAGCAGTTACTACCCGGGACTAGCGGGATTGAGTGAGCAGTACTTC CASSYYPGLAGLSEQYF
TRBJ2-5 - TRBV10-3 TRBD1 TGTGCCATCGGGGGACAGGGAAAAGAGACCCAGTACTTC CAIGGQGKETQYF
TRBJ2-1 - TRBV7-3 - TGTGCCAGCAGCTTCCAAGGACTTCCAAATGAGCAGTTCTTC CASSFQGLPNEQFF
TRBJ2-4 - TRBV28 TRBD2 TGTGCCACCGGGGGGACTAGCGGGAGGTGGGAGCAGTACTTC CATGGTSGRWEQYF
TRBJ2-3 - TRBV6-6 - TGTGCCAGCAGTTACTCGATCGGGCAGGGACGGTACTTC CASSYSIGQGRYF
TRBJ2-1 - TRBV7-6 TRBD1 TGTGCCAGCAGAGGGACAGGGGGACTCGATGAGCAGTTCTTC CASRGTGGLDEQFF
TRBJ2-1 few TRBV6-1 - TGTGCCAGCAGTTCACCGGGACTCCACGACAATGAGCAGTTCTTC CASSSPGLHDNEQFF
TRBJ2-7 - TRBV7-2 - TGTGCCAGCAGCTTAGGGAGGGTGTACGAGCAGTACTTC CASSLGRVYEQYF
TRBJ1-1 many TRBV6-2/TRBV6-3 TRBD1 TGTGCCAGCAGGACAGGGGCGCGGACTGAAGCTTTCTTT CASRTGARTEAFF
TRBJ1-1 once TRBV11-3 - TGTGCCAGCAGCTTAGGGGAGAGAACTGAAGCTTTCTTT CASSLGERTEAFF